This is a list of T cell receptor beta chains from one sample in a study of vaccination effects on CD4 cells after COVID-19. Repertoires were generated with immunoSEQ multiplex PCR, while TCRdb's copy carries only in-frame clones and drops some. The sample consists of around 41,000 clones, 70% to 80% of them appearing once. For these TCRs, the target antigens are not known. The input for sequencing was CD4+ T cells from PBMCs cultured with SARS-CoV-2 spike peptides, taken before COVID-19 vaccination. Every receptor here comes from a human donor who received a COVID-19 vaccine. Both conserved end residues are part of each CDR3. D genes are given only for firm matches. Rows give clone size only sometimes, using once, few, many, or a class for an expanded clone.

CDR3nt: TGTGCCAGCAGCCAAGGAGGAAACACCATATATTTT
CDR3aa: CASSQGGNTIYF
d_gene: -
abundance: few
v_gene: TRBV3-1/TRBV3-2
j_gene: TRBJ1-3

CDR3nt: TGTGCCAGCCCCGCCGGAGTAACAGGGGGTACAGATACGCAGTATTTT
CDR3aa: CASPAGVTGGTDTQYF
d_gene: TRBD1
abundance: -
v_gene: TRBV5-8
j_gene: TRBJ2-3

CDR3nt: TGTGCCAGCAGTTTGAGGGGCGGCACTGAAGCTTTCTTT
CDR3aa: CASSLRGGTEAFF
d_gene: -
abundance: -
v_gene: TRBV12-3/TRBV12-4
j_gene: TRBJ1-1

CDR3nt: TGTGCCAGCGGGACCGCGGGGGCCAGGGCAGATACGCAGTATTTT
CDR3aa: CASGTAGARADTQYF
d_gene: -
abundance: -
v_gene: TRBV6-5
j_gene: TRBJ2-3

CDR3nt: TGTGCCAGCAGCCCGCTAGCGGGGGATTACAATGAGCAGTTCTTC
CDR3aa: CASSPLAGDYNEQFF
d_gene: TRBD2
abundance: -
v_gene: TRBV7-2
j_gene: TRBJ2-1

CDR3nt: TGTGCCAGCAGCTCTCTTAGCGGGGGAGCCGCCCAGTACTTC
CDR3aa: CASSSLSGGAAQYF
d_gene: TRBD2
abundance: -
v_gene: TRBV3-1/TRBV3-2
j_gene: TRBJ2-5

CDR3nt: TGTGCCAGCAGTTACGGACAGGGAGGGGAAAAACTGTTTTTT
CDR3aa: CASSYGQGGEKLFF
d_gene: TRBD1
abundance: -
v_gene: TRBV6-5
j_gene: TRBJ1-4

CDR3nt: TGTGCCAGCAGCCGTTCCGGGGTCATGAACACTGAAGCTTTCTTT
CDR3aa: CASSRSGVMNTEAFF
d_gene: -
abundance: -
v_gene: TRBV3-1/TRBV3-2
j_gene: TRBJ1-1

CDR3nt: TGTGCCATCAGTGAGGGGGTCGAAGAGACCCAGTACTTC
CDR3aa: CAISEGVEETQYF
d_gene: -
abundance: -
v_gene: TRBV10-3
j_gene: TRBJ2-5

CDR3nt: TGTGCCAGCAGCTTAGTATCCCACAAAGACGGGGAGCTGTTTTTT
CDR3aa: CASSLVSHKDGELFF
d_gene: -
abundance: -
v_gene: TRBV7-2
j_gene: TRBJ2-2

CDR3nt: TGTGCCTGGAGTGTGTTGGGGGGCTATAATTCACCCCTCCACTTT
CDR3aa: CAWSVLGGYNSPLHF
d_gene: -
abundance: -
v_gene: TRBV30
j_gene: TRBJ1-6

CDR3nt: TGTGCCAGCAGTGAATTGGCACGCCGGTACTTGAACACTGAAGCTTTCTTT
CDR3aa: CASSELARRYLNTEAFF
d_gene: -
abundance: -
v_gene: TRBV6-1
j_gene: TRBJ1-1

CDR3nt: TGTGCCAGCGGGAGGACAGGGGGCGTAGATACGCAGTATTTT
CDR3aa: CASGRTGGVDTQYF
d_gene: TRBD1
abundance: -
v_gene: TRBV2
j_gene: TRBJ2-3

CDR3nt: TGTGCCAGTACCAGCGGACAGGGGAATCAGCCCCAGCATTTT
CDR3aa: CASTSGQGNQPQHF
d_gene: TRBD1
abundance: -
v_gene: TRBV19
j_gene: TRBJ1-5

CDR3nt: TGCGCCAGCAGTGCGTCGACAGACGGTGCTAATCAGCCCCAGCATTTT
CDR3aa: CASSASTDGANQPQHF
d_gene: -
abundance: -
v_gene: TRBV10-1
j_gene: TRBJ1-5

CDR3nt: TGTGCCTGGAGTAGGGGACAGAAGAAGATCACAGATACGCAGTATTTT
CDR3aa: CAWSRGQKKITDTQYF
d_gene: TRBD1
abundance: -
v_gene: TRBV30
j_gene: TRBJ2-3

CDR3nt: TGTGCCAGCAGGTACGGGGCAGGGGGAAATGGCTACACCTTC
CDR3aa: CASRYGAGGNGYTF
d_gene: TRBD1
abundance: -
v_gene: TRBV6-5
j_gene: TRBJ1-2

CDR3nt: TGTGCCAGTAGCAAGTACACAAACTCCTACAATGAGCAGTTCTTC
CDR3aa: CASSKYTNSYNEQFF
d_gene: -
abundance: -
v_gene: TRBV19
j_gene: TRBJ2-1

CDR3nt: TGTGCCAGCAGCCTAAAACACAGGGGGCCTGGCTACACCTTC
CDR3aa: CASSLKHRGPGYTF
d_gene: TRBD1
abundance: -
v_gene: TRBV5-6
j_gene: TRBJ1-2

CDR3nt: TGTGCCAGCAGTGATTCCAGGGGGCGAGGCTATGGCTACACCTTC
CDR3aa: CASSDSRGRGYGYTF
d_gene: TRBD1
abundance: -
v_gene: TRBV2
j_gene: TRBJ1-2

CDR3nt: TGTGCCAGCAGCTTAGCTGCAGGGTCATTTTCACCCCTCCACTTT
CDR3aa: CASSLAAGSFSPLHF
d_gene: -
abundance: -
v_gene: TRBV7-2
j_gene: TRBJ1-6

CDR3nt: TGTGCCATCGGGGTTCCAGCGAACACCGGGGAGCTGTTTTTT
CDR3aa: CAIGVPANTGELFF
d_gene: -
abundance: once
v_gene: TRBV10-3
j_gene: TRBJ2-2

CDR3nt: TGTGCCAGCAGCTTACTAAAGGGGATGGAAGCTTTCTTT
CDR3aa: CASSLLKGMEAFF
d_gene: -
abundance: few
v_gene: TRBV11-1
j_gene: TRBJ1-1

CDR3nt: TGCGCCAGCAGCTCCATCGGCCAGGGAGGTGGCTACACCTTC
CDR3aa: CASSSIGQGGGYTF
d_gene: -
abundance: -
v_gene: TRBV5-1
j_gene: TRBJ1-2

CDR3nt: TGTGCCAGCAGCGTAGGGCAGGGGGAGCAGTTCTTC
CDR3aa: CASSVGQGEQFF
d_gene: -
abundance: -
v_gene: TRBV9
j_gene: TRBJ2-1

CDR3nt: TGTGCCAGCAGCTTATCCGGGGTCGGGGGGGATTCACCCCTCCACTTT
CDR3aa: CASSLSGVGGDSPLHF
d_gene: -
abundance: -
v_gene: TRBV7-2
j_gene: TRBJ1-6

CDR3nt: TGTGCCAGCTCACCATTAACAGGGGCCAATGAAAAACTGTTTTTT
CDR3aa: CASSPLTGANEKLFF
d_gene: TRBD1
abundance: -
v_gene: TRBV18
j_gene: TRBJ1-4

CDR3nt: TGTGCCAGCAGTTACTCGAGGGGCTCTGGAAACACCATATATTTT
CDR3aa: CASSYSRGSGNTIYF
d_gene: -
abundance: -
v_gene: TRBV6-5
j_gene: TRBJ1-3

CDR3nt: TGTGCCAGTAAGATGACAGGAGAAGAGACCCAGTACTTC
CDR3aa: CASKMTGEETQYF
d_gene: -
abundance: -
v_gene: TRBV19
j_gene: TRBJ2-5

CDR3nt: TGTGCCAGCAGCCAAACAGGGGAAGATACGCAGTATTTT
CDR3aa: CASSQTGEDTQYF
d_gene: TRBD1
abundance: -
v_gene: TRBV3-1/TRBV3-2
j_gene: TRBJ2-3

CDR3nt: TGCGCCAGCAGTATACAGGGTGGCACTGAAGCTTTCTTT
CDR3aa: CASSIQGGTEAFF
d_gene: -
abundance: -
v_gene: TRBV10-2
j_gene: TRBJ1-1

CDR3nt: TGTGCCAGCAGCTTAGGGGAAGGAAGGAACACTGAAGCTTTCTTT
CDR3aa: CASSLGEGRNTEAFF
d_gene: -
abundance: -
v_gene: TRBV7-8
j_gene: TRBJ1-1

CDR3nt: TGTGCCAGCACCCTTAAGGGACAGGGGTGGAACACTGAAGCTTTCTTT
CDR3aa: CASTLKGQGWNTEAFF
d_gene: TRBD1
abundance: -
v_gene: TRBV6-6
j_gene: TRBJ1-1

CDR3nt: TGTGCCACCAGTGATCGGACTAGCGGGGGCTATGGTGAGCAGTTCTTC
CDR3aa: CATSDRTSGGYGEQFF
d_gene: TRBD2
abundance: -
v_gene: TRBV24-1
j_gene: TRBJ2-1

CDR3nt: TGTGCCAGCAGCTTAGTAGGCGGGGGAGTGACAGATACGCAGTATTTT
CDR3aa: CASSLVGGGVTDTQYF
d_gene: TRBD2
abundance: -
v_gene: TRBV7-2
j_gene: TRBJ2-3

CDR3nt: TGTGCCAGCAGCTTACCCCGGACAGATACGCAGTATTTT
CDR3aa: CASSLPRTDTQYF
d_gene: -
abundance: -
v_gene: TRBV7-3
j_gene: TRBJ2-3

CDR3nt: TGTGCCAGCAGCCACTATTCGGGACAGGGTCTAATCGGCGGCTACACCTTC
CDR3aa: CASSHYSGQGLIGGYTF
d_gene: TRBD1
abundance: once
v_gene: TRBV11-2
j_gene: TRBJ1-2

CDR3nt: TGTGCCAGCAGTTCCATAGGGGCCTCTAACTATGGCTACACCTTC
CDR3aa: CASSSIGASNYGYTF
d_gene: -
abundance: once
v_gene: TRBV6-5
j_gene: TRBJ1-2

CDR3nt: TGTGCCAGCTCATCAGGTGGGGGTCGAGAAAAACTGTTTTTT
CDR3aa: CASSSGGGREKLFF
d_gene: -
abundance: -
v_gene: TRBV18
j_gene: TRBJ1-4

CDR3nt: TGTGCCAGCAGCTTAGACCTCGGGACTCGCTCAGATGAGCAGTTCTTC
CDR3aa: CASSLDLGTRSDEQFF
d_gene: -
abundance: -
v_gene: TRBV5-4
j_gene: TRBJ2-1

CDR3nt: TGTGCCAGCCGTGGTCGGGACAGGGGTCCCCGAAAACTGTTTTTT
CDR3aa: CASRGRDRGPRKLFF
d_gene: TRBD1
abundance: few
v_gene: TRBV27
j_gene: TRBJ1-4

CDR3nt: TGTGCCATCAGGCAAAGCGGGGTGGGCACAGATACGCAGTATTTT
CDR3aa: CAIRQSGVGTDTQYF
d_gene: TRBD2
abundance: few
v_gene: TRBV10-3
j_gene: TRBJ2-3

CDR3nt: TGTGCCAGCAGCCTAGGGGGGGGTGGCTACACCTTC
CDR3aa: CASSLGGGGYTF
d_gene: -
abundance: once
v_gene: TRBV12-3/TRBV12-4
j_gene: TRBJ1-2

CDR3nt: TGTGCCAGCAGCCCCTGGACTAGCGGGGGGGCAGATACGCAGTATTTT
CDR3aa: CASSPWTSGGADTQYF
d_gene: TRBD2
abundance: -
v_gene: TRBV7-3
j_gene: TRBJ2-3